This T cell receptor beta chain was sequenced in a study of technical replicates of blood from four donors. The CDR3 sequence is 11 residues long. Trimming left V 5 bases short and J 10 bases short, with 11 bases between. The germline V gene has CDR1 SEHNR and CDR2 FQNEAQ (reference sequence). TCRdb's copy holds only in-frame clones and misses some; the assay was immunoSEQ multiplex PCR. The profile shows about 16,000 clones, approximately 86% of them singletons. The chain joins TRBV7-9 to TRBJ1-1, with D possibly TRBD1 on 6 matching bases. The sample taken for sequencing was PBMCs. The clonotype comes from a human donor in good health. The CDR3 is CASSGTSGAFF. The CDR3 DNA sequence: TGTGCCAGCAGCGGGACAAGCGGAGCTTTCTTT.